This T cell receptor beta chain was found in a study of blood T cell repertoires in COVID-19. The overall study: T cells, B-cell-depleted T cells, or PBMCs provided the cDNA or gDNA that served as material.

The study recruited exposed participants who had met a COVID-19 case within 2 weeks before entry. The method was immunoSEQ multiplex PCR; TCRdb's version includes in-frame clones alone and lacks a portion of them. This sample has about 190,000 clones; 65% to 85% occur once, and the top ten carry about 3.3%. This TCR was recovered from a woman aged 30 to 39 who had been exposed to COVID-19. Source material: PBMCs or T cells enriched from blood (not recorded which).

CDR3 in DNA: TGCGCCAGCAGCGATGAGATATCGGGAAACACCATATATTTT. This encodes CASSDEISGNTIYF. This chain uses TRBV5-1 with TRBJ1-3; D is ambiguous. The CDR3 runs 14 residues. The germline V gene has CDR1 SGHRS and CDR2 YFSETQ. V lost 4 bases to trimming and J lost 4 bases, with 12 bases between them.